This T cell receptor (beta chain) stems from a study of T-cell reconstitution after alpha-beta-depleted transplantation in children. The CDR3 contains 17 residues. Germline V lookup: CDR1 LGHNA, CDR2 YSLEER. The V gene end was trimmed by 1 base and the J gene end by 7 bases; junction bases not matched to a gene: 14. Using unique molecular identifiers, the investigators prepared the TCRbeta library. TCRdb itself ran the PCR reads through MiXCR, one entry per CDR3 protein. The repertoire holds about 110,000 distinct CDR3 sequences, with about 9.4% as singletons. There are many counts of this clonotype. The TCR comes from a human donor who donated a stem cell graft to a child with acute lymphoblastic leukemia. This specimen consisted of PBMCs from the stem cell graft donor, obtained from the stem cell graft. The chain employs TRBV4-3 and TRBJ1-2, with TRBD1 matching 8 bases. The CDR3 DNA reads as TGCGCCAGCAGCCAAGCCGGGGACAGGAGTTTAGTGGGTGGCTACACCTTC. Amino acid sequence: CASSQAGDRSLVGGYTF.